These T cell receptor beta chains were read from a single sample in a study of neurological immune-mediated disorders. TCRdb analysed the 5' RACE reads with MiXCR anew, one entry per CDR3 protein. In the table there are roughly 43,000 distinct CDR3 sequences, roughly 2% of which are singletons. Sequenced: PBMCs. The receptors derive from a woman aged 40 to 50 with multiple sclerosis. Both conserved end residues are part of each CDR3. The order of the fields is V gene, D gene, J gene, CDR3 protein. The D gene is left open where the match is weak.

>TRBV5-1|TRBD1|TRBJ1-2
CASSPDRGRYGYTF
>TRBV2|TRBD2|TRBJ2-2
CASSVGLADTGELFF
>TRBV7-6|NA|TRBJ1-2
CASSSDISYGYTF
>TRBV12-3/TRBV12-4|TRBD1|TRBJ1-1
CASRRTGNTEAFF
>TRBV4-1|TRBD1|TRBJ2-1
CASSLGQGGYNEQFF
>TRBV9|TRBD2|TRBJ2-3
CASSVGGSTDTQYF
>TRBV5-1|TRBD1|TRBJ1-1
CASSSTGADTEAFF
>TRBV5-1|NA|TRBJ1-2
CASSLIGGSYGYTF
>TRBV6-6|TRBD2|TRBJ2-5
CASSYSTGGLETQYF
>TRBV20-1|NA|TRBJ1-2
CSALGGYYGYTF
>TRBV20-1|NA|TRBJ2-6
CSARDTSGANVLTF
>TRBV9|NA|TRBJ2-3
CASSTRGDGGTQYF
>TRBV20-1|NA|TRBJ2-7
CSARGDGPYEQYF
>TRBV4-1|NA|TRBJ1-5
CASSQGLWDINQPQHF
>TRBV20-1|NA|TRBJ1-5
CSARPGSTNQPQHF
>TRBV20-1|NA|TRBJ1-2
CSARAPGRGYTF
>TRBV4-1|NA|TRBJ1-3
CASSLRAPALPRNTIYF
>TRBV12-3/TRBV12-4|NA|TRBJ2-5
CASSLGGVPLGETQYF
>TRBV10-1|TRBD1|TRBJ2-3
CASSERQGTSTDTQYF
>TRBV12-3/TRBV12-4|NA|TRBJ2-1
CASRHGSNEQFF
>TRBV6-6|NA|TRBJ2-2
CASRATLGTGELFF
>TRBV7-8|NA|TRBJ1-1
CASSPAMNTEAFF
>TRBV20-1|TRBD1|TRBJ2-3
CSASGTGIDTQYF
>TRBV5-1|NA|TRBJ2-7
CASSLGQSYEQYF
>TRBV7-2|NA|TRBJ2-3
CASSLGAGVTLTQYF
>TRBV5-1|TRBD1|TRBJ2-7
CASSFSGTDYEQYF
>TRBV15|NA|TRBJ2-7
CATSRPGPGFEQYF
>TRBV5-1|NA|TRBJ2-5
CASSLGAQQSQETQYF
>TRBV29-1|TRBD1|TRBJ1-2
CSVGTGGYGYTF
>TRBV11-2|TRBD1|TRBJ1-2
CASSLEDRDPYGYTF
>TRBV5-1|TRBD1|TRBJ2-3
CASSPTGSGLGTDTQYF
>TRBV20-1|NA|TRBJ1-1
CSARTPQNTEAFF
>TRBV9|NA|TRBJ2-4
CASSVEDRIGIQYF
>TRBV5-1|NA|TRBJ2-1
CASSSGVASYNEQFF
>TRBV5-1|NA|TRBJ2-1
CASSLASVEQFF
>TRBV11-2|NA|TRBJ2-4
CASSLARDIFYF
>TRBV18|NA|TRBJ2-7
CASSPPSRTYEQYF
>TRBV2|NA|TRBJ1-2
CASSTQGTGTF
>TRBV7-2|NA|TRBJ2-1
CASSQLYRHMRSSSYNEQFF
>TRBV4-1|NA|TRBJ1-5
CASSQSQISSNQPQHF
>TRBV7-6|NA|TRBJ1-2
CASSLGSSGGYGYTF